The entry below gives a single TCR beta chain sequence along with its context. The antigen remains unidentified. The record originates from a study of cytomegalovirus exposure and HLA in healthy donors. Primers for the PCR totalled 60 Vbeta and 13 Jbeta. Original analysis: Counted up in a later analysis, unique TCR beta chains came to approximately 77 million, with around 10 million shared. Data came from immunoSEQ multiplex PCR; TCRdb stores just in-frame clones and leaves some out. D and trimming were read from the DNA, whereas the V and J calls and clone size are those reported in that table. The table records some 120,000 clones, about 70% of them present only once. Whole-study results and caveats: A later analysis found common viral pathogens apparently linked to several of the most significant clusters. Researchers catalogued some 160 TCR beta chains as cytomegalovirus-associated. A later analysis linked a missense DCLRE1C variant to TCR beta V- and J-gene trimming.

The CDR3 is 15 amino acids. The sequence was collected from a man aged 30 to 45 in good health and CMV-seropositive. V is TRBV21-1 and J is TRBJ2-7; the table calls TRBD1, which could not be checked here. TRBV21-1 is a documented pseudogene. Sample: PBMCs. The CDR3 reads CASSTPGQGSLEQYF. In DNA form, the CDR3 reads TGTGCCAGCAGCACCCCCGGACAGGGGTCACTCGAGCAGTACTTC.